This T cell receptor (beta chain) was recovered during a study of blood T cells in healthy people across ages (dated by TCRdb to 2015 to 2017). General notes on the study: Template switching captured roughly one uniquely barcoded TCR beta cDNA molecule per two T cells in model experiments. Age-related changes in TCR beta repertoire diversity were measured in the study by deep sequencing normalized with unique cDNA molecular identifiers. Four age groups were formed from the donors: young (average 16 years), middle-aged (approximately 39), aged (approximately 60) and long-lived (more than 75). To avoid experimental bias, donors of different ages were randomly spread across the sequencing lanes. Two additional independent replicas of 1 million unique cDNA reads from the same blood draw were analyzed for two donors (one aged 18 to 30 and one aged 80 or older). Study-wide findings and limitations: Donor CMV infection status was unknown, potentially confounding age-related changes in expanded clonotypes. The percentage of naive T cells measured by flow cytometry correlated strongly with observed TCR beta diversity. As age increased, observed TCR beta diversity per million T cells dropped in a roughly linear way, and a significant reduction was already evident by age approximately 40. Compared with the aged group, the long-lived group had more naive CD4+ T cells, fewer expanded clones and increased TCR diversity, a pattern suggesting age selection. Because profiling used bulk unsorted PBMCs, naive and antigen-experienced compartments could not be compared conclusively. Estimates of total diversity from one million sequenced T cells were regarded as lower bounds and underestimates.

Library preparation used 5' RACE. The sequencer listed for this sample is Illumina HiSeq 2500. The second PCR ran for roughly 7 to 11 cycles and used a J-beta primer mix along with a sample-barcoded 5' primer. Each TCR beta cDNA molecule received a unique molecular identifier from a template-switch 5' adaptor carrying 12 random nucleotides. Each sample yielded at least 3 million CDR3-containing paired-end reads. First-strand cDNA was synthesized from all RNA with the Mint cDNA synthesis kit, primed by a TRBC-specific oligonucleotide. All cDNA was treated with uracil-DNA glycosylase and then went through a first 18-cycle PCR with the universal primers M1SS and BC2_uni_R. The authors processed their data as follows. Each sample was normalized by randomly selecting 1 million high-quality reads, each carrying a distinct molecular identifier. Instead of being binned into consensus sequences, reads that shared molecular identifiers were thrown out. MiTCR, with a Q25 quality threshold and the strictest error-elimination algorithm, was used for CDR3 identification, clonotype clustering and error correction. A nonparametric unseen species model with Euler transformation was used to estimate a lower bound on total TCR beta diversity. TCRdb trimmed the raw reads at Q25, called clones with MiXCR and kept productive beta chains. Duplicate CDR3 protein sequences are folded into a single record with the most common DNA and genes. TCRdb, not the original authors, processed these V and J calls. Present in this sample are 270,000 or so distinct CDR3 sequences, around 29% of which were seen just once. The leading ten clones occupy approximately 29% of the sample.

To note about this clonotype: The target of this receptor is not known. Per-nucleotide qualities are absent, and no much larger clonotype sits a single base away.

Trimming removed 0 bases from V and 5 bases from J, leaving 8 bases between the germline ends. CDR1 and CDR2 were assigned from the germline V gene as SGHRS and YFSETQ. Its CDR3 holds 13 amino acids, cysteine through phenylalanine. The sequence is cut down to CDR3 DNA, 39 bases in frame from base 1. The 39 donors, aged roughly 6 to 100 years, were systemically healthy Caucasian individuals from Russia. Each donor gave ten milliliters of peripheral blood, drawn into EDTA-treated Vacutainer tubes. Ficoll-Paque density-gradient centrifugation was used to isolate PBMCs, with at least 7 million per sample. Trizol reagent was used to extract total RNA from the PBMCs, yielding at least 6 micrograms per sample. For every donor, flow cytometry on a PBMC aliquot measured the percentage of naive CD45RAhigh/CD27high T cells.

The receptor's source is a woman between 65 and 79 years old in good health. The chain links TRBV5-1 with TRBJ2-5; no D gene call is confident. The material sequenced was blood. The sequenced DNA: TGCGCCAGCAGCTTGGCTTGGTTCGAGACCCAGTACTTC. Its translation is CASSLAWFETQYF.